One sample yielded the 24 T cell receptor beta chains listed below, sequenced in a study of read filtering for tumor transcriptome and immune sequencing. This library used around 400 ng RNA and molecular barcoded adaptors spanning alpha/delta and beta/gamma chains. TCRdb itself ran the reads through MiXCR, one entry per CDR3 protein. The sample holds under 40,000 distinct CDR3 sequences; around 15% are singletons and the top ten take less than 20%. The specimen was a population of CD138-negative cells sorted from bone marrow. All receptors derive from a donor older than 35 with multiple myeloma.

This clonotype is termed medium-sized. The J gene is TRBJ2-1, the V gene TRBV7-9; tentative D call: TRBD1 (6 bases). The CDR3 is made up of 15 amino acids. CDR1 and CDR2 (germline): SEHNR, FQNEAQ (reference sequence). V was trimmed by 2 bases and J by 5 bases, leaving 13 bases between them. CDR3 residues: CASSLSAGVNNEQFF. As DNA, the CDR3 is TGTGCCAGCAGCTTATCAGCAGGGGTCAACAATGAGCAGTTCTTC. The full variable domain, completed using reference TRBV7-9 and TRBJ2-1, is DTGVSQNPRHKITKRGQNVTFRCDPISEHNRLYWYRQTLGQGPEFLTYFQNEAQLEKSRLLSDRFSAERPKGSFSTLEIQRTEQGDSAMYLCASSLSAGVNNEQFFGPGTRLTVL.

This clonotype was picked up many times. The V and J genes are TRBV11-2 and TRBJ2-1, with D tentatively TRBD1 or TRBD2 (5 bases each). Deletions cut 0 bases from V and 0 bases from J, with 12 bases between. Looked up from germline, CDR1 is SGHAT and CDR2 is FQNNGV. The CDR3 has 17 residues. CDR3 sequence reads: CASSLDFGTTSYNEQFF. CDR3 nucleotide sequence: TGTGCCAGCAGCTTAGATTTTGGGACCACCTCCTACAATGAGCAGTTCTTC.

The table lists this clonotype with many counts. The chain links TRBV2 to TRBJ1-5; D remains unclear. Trimming cost V 3 bases and J 4 bases, with 13 bases left between them. Germline-derived CDR1 and CDR2 are SNHLY and FYNNEI. The CDR3 has 15 residues. The CDR3 protein is CASSDSGLGNQPQHF. CDR3 nucleotide sequence: TGTGCCAGCAGTGACTCTGGGTTGGGAAATCAGCCCCAGCATTTT.

This clonotype was detected many times. The chain is built from TRBV18 and TRBJ2-7; maybe TRBD1 (5 bases). The germline CDR1 and CDR2 sequences are KGHSH and LQKENI. This CDR3 has 14 residues. The germline V and J ends were trimmed by 2 bases and 0 bases, with 8 bases remaining between them. The CDR3 is CASSPTQASYEQYF. In DNA, the CDR3 is TGTGCCAGCTCACCAACACAGGCCTCCTACGAGCAGTACTTC.

There are many counts of this clonotype. The V call is TRBV7-2, the J call TRBJ2-7; TRBD2 is a possible D gene (6 bases). The germline V and J ends were trimmed by 4 bases and 3 bases, with 13 bases remaining between them. Germline values: CDR1 SGHTA, CDR2 FQGNSA. The CDR3 is 14 amino acids. The CDR3 region is CASSSAGGDYEQYF. The CDR3 DNA reads TGTGCCAGCAGCTCAGCCGGCGGGGACTACGAGCAGTACTTC.

This clonotype was picked up many times. This chain connects TRBV4-3 to TRBJ1-1; perhaps TRBD1 as D (6 bases). CDR3 length equals 17 residues. V was shortened by 2 bases and J by 5 bases, with 21 bases between the two germline ends. Germline V CDR1 and CDR2: LGHNA, YSLEER. CDR3 sequence reads: CASSQKDSSFLVTEAFF. The CDR3 DNA is TGCGCCAGCAGCCAAAAGGACAGTAGTTTTCTTGTAACTGAAGCTTTCTTT.

With regard to this clonotype: Here the CDR3 omits its conserved ending phenylalanine or tryptophan, so a read error is the likely source. V gene TRBV28 combines with J gene TRBJ2-4, with D perhaps TRBD2 (7 bases). CDR3 length equals 17 residues. Trimming removed 6 bases from V and 3 bases from J, with 21 bases in between. Germline assignment: CDR1 MDHEN and CDR2 SYDVKM. DNA for the CDR3: TGTGCCAGCAGATCCCGGGGGGTCCCAGGGGTCAAAAACATTCAGTACCTC. This codes for CASRSRGVPGVKNIQYL.

This clonotype was seen ten or more times. The chain uses TRBV7-9 and TRBJ2-1; D may correspond to TRBD1 or TRBD2 (5 bases each). The germline CDR1 and CDR2 sequences are SEHNR and FQNEAQ (reference sequence). The CDR3 has 16 amino acids. Trimming pared 1 base from V and 4 bases from J, leaving 14 bases between. The CDR3 loop is CASSLVGAIYYNEQFF. CDR3 DNA: TGTGCCAGCAGCTTAGTCGGGGCTATCTATTACAATGAGCAGTTCTTC.

Many counts were recorded for this clonotype. The chain combines TRBV20-1 with TRBJ1-1, with 7 bases aligning to TRBD1. This CDR3 has 14 residues. Trimming removed 3 bases from V and 1 base from J; junction bases left unmatched: 5. Germline CDR1 and CDR2: DFQATT and SNEGSKA (reference sequence). The CDR3 nucleotides read TGCAGTGCTAGGCGCGGGACAGAGAACACTGAAGCTTTCTTT. It specifies CSARRGTENTEAFF.

In the case of this clonotype: One base away lies a much larger clone, so this may be a sequencing read error. As the CDR3 is not closed by the conserved phenylalanine or tryptophan, this likely results from a read error. This chain joins TRBV4-3 and TRBJ2-5; weak D call: TRBD2 (7 bases). The germline CDR1 and CDR2 sequences are LGHNA and YSLEER. The CDR3 extends over 16 amino acids. The CDR3 DNA follows: TGTGCCAGCAGCGCACAAGGGCGGGGGCGGCAAGAGACCCAGTACCTC. Translating it yields CASSAQGRGRQETQYL.

This clonotype showed up many times. The chain combines TRBV7-9 with TRBJ2-7; the match to TRBD1 covers 9 bases. Germline V gives CDR1 SEHNR, CDR2 FQNEAQ (reference sequence). This CDR3 comprises 14 residues. The J segment lost 6 bases and the V segment lost 5 bases, leaving 8 bases of the junction unmatched. DNA of the CDR3: TGTGCCAGCAGCCTATCGGACAGGGGTCCCGAGCAGTACTTC. Amino acid sequence: CASSLSDRGPEQYF.

For this clonotype: Given a much more abundant clone one base away, this may be a read error. V gene TRBV20-1 combines with J gene TRBJ1-5, with 10 nucleotides matching TRBD1. Germline loops: CDR1 DFQATT, CDR2 SNEGSKA (reference sequence). V was pared by 2 bases and J by 1 base, with 2 bases of the junction left unmatched. The CDR3 is 15 amino acids. CDR3 loop: CSARRTGGSNQPQHF. In nucleotides, the CDR3 is TGCAGTGCTAGAAGGACAGGGGGAAGCAATCAGCCCCAGCATTTT.

Points on this clonotype: The likely explanation is a read error, given a far larger clone one base away. Here the CDR3 reads CASSFMAAEAFF. DNA for the CDR3: TGTGCCAGCAGCTTCATGGCTGCTGAAGCTTTCTTT. The rearrangement joins TRBV7-7 to TRBJ1-1; D is undetermined. Germline assignment: CDR1 SSHAT and CDR2 FNYEAQ (reference sequence). V was cut by 3 bases and J by 6 bases, with 8 bases left in between. The CDR3 extends over 12 amino acids.

This clonotype was counted ten times or more. The genes are TRBV20-1 and TRBJ1-1; D gene ambiguous. V was trimmed by 7 bases and J by 3 bases, leaving 15 bases between them. Germline V lookup: CDR1 DFQATT, CDR2 SNEGSKA (reference sequence). The CDR3 covers 13 residues. The CDR3 here is CSVATPGHTEAFF. In DNA form, the CDR3 reads TGCAGTGTGGCAACACCTGGCCACACTGAAGCTTTCTTT.

For the CDR3, the DNA is TGTGCCAGCAGTTTAGGGGGGACCCAGTACTTC. Encoded protein: CASSLGGTQYF. This rearrangement joins TRBV12-3 or TRBV12-4 to TRBJ2-5; no firm D call. The CDR3 is 11 residues long. V was cut by 1 base and J by 7 bases, with 4 bases left in between.

The chain employs TRBV4-3 and TRBJ2-3; TRBD2 agrees at 7 bases. V shed 0 bases and J 1 base; nucleotides not matched to a gene: 4. Looked up from germline, CDR1 is LGHNA and CDR2 is YSLEER. This CDR3 is built from 16 residues. As DNA, the CDR3 is TGCGCCAGCAGCCAAGATGAACGGGGGGGCACAGATACGCAGTATTTT. Amino acids: CASSQDERGGTDTQYF.

This clonotype occurred many times. The chain carries TRBV15 and TRBJ2-2; D remains unclear. CDR1 is LNHNV and CDR2 is YYDKDF in the germline V gene (reference sequence). V lost 1 base to trimming and J lost 2 bases, with 5 bases between them. This CDR3 spans 14 amino acids. CDR3 nucleotide sequence: TGTGCCACCAGCAGAGTTAGTAACACCGGGGAGCTGTTTTTT. As protein: CATSRVSNTGELFF.

This clonotype was counted at least ten times. This chain uses TRBV4-1 with TRBJ2-3; TRBD2 matches 10 bases. Germline V gene lookup returns CDR1 MGHRA and CDR2 YSYEKL. This CDR3 is 16 amino acids long. The junction had 5 bases not matched to a gene; V was cut back by 0 bases and J by 5 bases. The CDR3 here is CASSQELAGIVDTQYF. Here the CDR3 DNA reads TGCGCCAGCAGCCAAGAACTAGCGGGGATTGTAGATACGCAGTATTTT.

In this sample, this clonotype is medium-sized (0.01 to 0.1%). The V call is TRBV7-6, the J call TRBJ2-1; D is perhaps TRBD2 (6 bases). Germline CDR1 SGHVS, CDR2 FNYEAQ. The CDR3 is made up of 14 amino acids. The V end lost 2 bases, the J end lost 7 bases, and 12 bases lay between the germline ends. Here the CDR3 reads CASSLLTGVNEQFF. The CDR3 DNA sequence: TGTGCCAGCAGCTTATTAACGGGGGTGAATGAGCAGTTCTTC.

In this sample, this clonotype turned up many times. This sequence joins TRBV4-2 and TRBJ1-1; possibly TRBD1 for D (5 bases). The CDR3 covers 15 residues. In germline, CDR1 is LGHNA, CDR2 YNFKEQ. Deletions cut 0 bases from V and 1 base from J, with 9 bases between. The DNA for the CDR3 is TGTGCCAGCAGCCAAGATTATGGGGGGAACACTGAAGCTTTCTTT. This sequence encodes CASSQDYGGNTEAFF.

This clonotype was observed a single time. A much larger clonotype is one base distant, so this may be a read error. Given the absence of the conserved phenylalanine or tryptophan at the CDR3 end, a read error is likely. The CDR3 nucleotides are TGTGCCAGCAGTTACCACTCGGGGACTGAAGCTTTCCTT. Amino acid sequence: CASSYHSGTEAFL. This chain joins TRBV6-2 or TRBV6-3 and TRBJ1-1; D not certain. Per germline, CDR1 MNHEY and CDR2 SVGEGT. Deletions cut 2 bases from V and 5 bases from J, with 9 bases between. CDR3 length equals 13 residues.

This clonotype appeared many times. V gene TRBV11-1 combines with J gene TRBJ2-2; 8 nucleotides line up with TRBD1. This CDR3 is built from 15 residues. Germline lookup yields CDR1 SGHAT and CDR2 FQDESV (reference sequence). The V and J ends lost 4 bases and 3 bases, in that order; junction bases with no gene match: 4. The DNA of the CDR3 is TGTGCCAGCAGCTACGGACAGGGATACACCGGGGAGCTGTTTTTT. It is translated as CASSYGQGYTGELFF.

The rearrangement joins TRBV6-1 to TRBJ2-5; D unclear. The V gene's germline CDR1 is MNHNS and CDR2 SASEGT. This CDR3 comprises 15 residues. V was pared by 2 bases and J by 5 bases, with 15 bases between. CDR3 bases: TGTGCCAGCAGTGAATTGGCGTCGTACCCTGAGACCCAGTACTTC. This translates into CASSELASYPETQYF.

Regarding this clonotype: The junction shows a germline mismatch at one end, possibly a read error. This chain links TRBV4-1 with TRBJ2-1; a weak D match, TRBD2 (5 bases). Germline V gives CDR1 MGHRA, CDR2 YSYEKL. The CDR3 loop spans 13 amino acids. CDR3 DNA: TGCGCCGGCAGCCAAGACTATCACAATGAGCGGTTCTTC. Protein: CAGSQDYHNERFF.